A single sample is the source of the 22 T cell receptor beta chains below, sequenced in a study of Graves' ophthalmopathy and Graves' hyperthyroidism. Amplification of the TCR beta CDR3 regions used RNA transcripts (as template). An initial RT-PCR round employing HTBI primers preceded a second-round multiplex PCR. TCRdb redid the calling of the multiplex PCR reads with MiXCR, one entry per CDR3 protein. This repertoire shows around 1.1 million distinct CDR3 sequences, about two fifths found once; its top ten account for 11%. The sample was peripheral blood or thyroid tissue (not recorded which). The receptors were gathered from an adult man with Graves' hyperthyroidism.

The V call is TRBV7-2, the J call TRBJ2-7, with TRBD1 matching 8 bases. Trimming cost V 3 bases and J 7 bases; bases outside gene matches: 14. Germline V gives CDR1 SGHTA, CDR2 FQGNSA. The CDR3 is 16 amino acids. The CDR3 nucleotides are TGTGCCAGCAGCTTCCTCTGGACAGGGCCCCAAGGAGAGCAGTACTTC. Its translation is CASSFLWTGPQGEQYF. The complete variable domain, with remaining parts taken from reference TRBV7-2 and TRBJ2-7, reads GAGVSQSPSNKVTEKGKDVELRCDPISGHTALYWYRQSLGQGLEFLIYFQGNSAPDKSGLPSDRFSAERTGGSVSTLTIQRTQQEDSAVYLCASSFLWTGPQGEQYFGPGTRLTVT.

This clonotype was recorded many times. The chain recombines TRBV29-1 with TRBJ1-1; D remains unclear. Deletions cut 2 bases from V and 5 bases from J, with 12 bases between. Germline V gives CDR1 SQVTM, CDR2 ANQGSEA. This CDR3 region has 13 residues. For the CDR3, the DNA is TGCAGCGTTGAACTGCAGGTTCGGACTGAAGCTTTCTTT. Its translation: CSVELQVRTEAFF.

This clonotype was counted ten times or more. The rearrangement uses TRBV7-9 and TRBJ1-6; the match to TRBD1 covers 8 bases. The CDR3 has 18 amino acids. V was pared by 5 bases and J by 8 bases, with 17 bases of the junction left unmatched. CDR1 and CDR2 (germline): SEHNR, FQNEAQ (reference sequence). The CDR3 sequence: CASSPKKADRVNDSPLHF. For the CDR3, the DNA is TGTGCCAGCAGCCCGAAAAAGGCGGACAGGGTGAACGATTCACCCCTCCACTTT.

The CDR3 sequence: CASSPLFRKKTGGEETQYF. The CDR3 bases are TGCGCCAGCAGTCCCCTGTTCCGCAAAAAGACAGGGGGCGAAGAGACCCAGTACTTC. The V gene is TRBV5-1, the J gene TRBJ2-5; 10 nucleotides match TRBD1. Germline CDR1 is SGHRS and CDR2 is YFSETQ. This CDR3 comprises 19 residues. Unmatched junction bases numbered 19, after V lost 5 bases and J lost 3 bases.

This sequence joins TRBV11-2 and TRBJ2-7, with a weak D call TRBD1 (6 bases). The CDR3 length is 14 residues. The germline gives CDR1 SGHAT, CDR2 FQNNGV. The V end lost 4 bases, the J end lost 6 bases, and 16 bases lay between the germline ends. The CDR3 sequence is CASSYRNRALEQYF. CDR3 coding DNA: TGTGCCAGCAGCTACCGGAACAGGGCCCTCGAGCAGTACTTC.

The DNA for the CDR3 is TGCGCCAGCAGTGATTTCAGGGACCAAGAGACCCAGTACTTC. Its translation is CASSDFRDQETQYF. V gene TRBV10-2 combines with J gene TRBJ2-5; D might be TRBD1 (5 bases). This CDR3 contains 14 residues. Germline CDR1 is WSHSY and CDR2 is SAAADI. Trimming took off 3 bases at V and 0 bases at J, with 8 bases between the two ends.

The rearrangement links TRBV7-9 to TRBJ2-6; D uncertain. V lost 1 base, J lost 5 bases, and 9 bases lay in between. The CDR3 is 15 amino acids. The V gene's germline CDR1 is SEHNR and CDR2 FQNEAQ (reference sequence). Here the CDR3 DNA reads TGTGCCAGCAGCTTAGAGAGTTATTGGGCCAACGTCCTGACTTTC. This codes for CASSLESYWANVLTF.

This clonotype was seen many times. The gene calls are TRBV19 and TRBJ2-7; D might be TRBD1 (6 bases). The CDR3 is made up of 13 amino acids. The germline V gene has CDR1 LNHDA and CDR2 SQIVND (reference sequence). The V gene lost 2 bases and the J gene lost 2 bases, with 7 bases spanning the gap. Here the CDR3 DNA reads TGTGCCAGTAGTATACAGGGGACCTACGAGCAGTACTTC. Protein: CASSIQGTYEQYF. The complete variable domain, with remaining parts taken from reference TRBV19 and TRBJ2-7, reads DGGITQSPKYLFRKEGQNVTLSCEQNLNHDAMYWYRQDPGQGLRLIYYSQIVNDFQKGDIAEGYSVSREKKESFPLTVTSAQKNPTAFYLCASSIQGTYEQYFGPGTRLTVT.

This clonotype was seen a few times. The chain joins TRBV4-1 to TRBJ1-1; unclear D gene. The CDR3 runs to 15 residues. Per the germline V gene, CDR1 is MGHRA and CDR2 is YSYEKL. Trimming stripped 4 bases from V and 4 bases from J, with 16 bases between. The DNA for the CDR3 is TGCGCCAGCAGCCCCCGCTGGGTAATTGCCACTGAAGCTTTCTTT. Translating gives CASSPRWVIATEAFF.

About this clonotype: The junction departs from germline at one end; a sequencing error may be responsible. The V call is TRBV7-7, the J call TRBJ2-3, with 10 bases that match TRBD2. CDR1 is SSHAT, CDR2 FNYEAQ, per germline (reference sequence). The CDR3 totals 15 residues. CDR3 protein: CASSSAGGPTDTQYF. CDR3 coding DNA: TGTGCTAGCAGCTCAGCGGGAGGGCCGACAGATACGCAGTATTTT.

This clonotype has a handful of counts. This chain links TRBV2 with TRBJ2-2; D remains unclear. Trimming shortened V by 6 bases and J by 2 bases, and 13 bases separated the two germline ends. This CDR3 region has 15 residues. The V gene's germline CDR1 is SNHLY and CDR2 FYNNEI. DNA of the CDR3: TGTGCCAGCAGCTTAGGTGTAGAAAACACCGGGGAGCTGTTTTTT. This sequence encodes CASSLGVENTGELFF.

This clonotype showed up just a few times. This chain connects TRBV12-3 or TRBV12-4 to TRBJ2-5; possibly TRBD1 or TRBD2 for D (5 bases each). V lost 5 bases, J lost 7 bases, and 20 bases lay in between. The CDR3 sequence is 15 residues long. CDR3 in DNA: TGTGCCAGCAGTCCCATCAGCGGAGATAGGGGGACCCAGTACTTC. It specifies CASSPISGDRGTQYF.

The V call is TRBV29-1, the J call TRBJ2-7; TRBD1 agrees at 9 bases. Looked up from germline, CDR1 is SQVTM and CDR2 is ANQGSEA. V lost 4 bases and J lost 5; bases outside the gene matches: 9. The CDR3 has 14 residues. The CDR3 is CSVGGGQGGHEQYF. The DNA of the CDR3 is TGCAGCGTTGGTGGGGGACAGGGCGGGCACGAGCAGTACTTC.

Of note for this clonotype: The junction departs from the called germline gene at one end, perhaps through a read error. The chain is built from TRBV10-3 and TRBJ2-7; 11 bases map to TRBD2. The CDR3 runs to 18 residues. Looked up from germline, CDR1 is ENHRY and CDR2 is SYGVKD. The CDR3: CASSEGGTSGSPPYEQYF. DNA of the CDR3: TGTGCCAGCAGTGAAGGGGGAACTAGCGGGAGTCCTCCCTACGAGCAGTACTTC.

The chain employs TRBV24-1 and TRBJ1-2; D is ambiguous. The germline V gene has CDR1 KGHDR and CDR2 SFDVKD. The V gene lost 7 bases and the J gene lost 4 bases, with 3 bases spanning the gap. The CDR3 sequence is 10 residues long. This chain's CDR3 is CATRFYGYTF. The CDR3 bases are TGTGCCACCAGATTCTATGGCTACACCTTC.

This clonotype was detected many times. The chain is built from TRBV7-2 and TRBJ2-5; D is unclear. The CDR3 loop spans 13 amino acids. V was cut by 5 bases and J by 5 bases, with 12 bases left in between. In germline, CDR1 is SGHTA, CDR2 FQGNSA. CDR3: CASSPHKTETQYF. The CDR3 bases are TGTGCCAGCAGCCCACATAAAACCGAGACCCAGTACTTC.

The rearrangement links TRBV29-1 to TRBJ1-4, with D possibly matching TRBD1 (5 bases). From germline, CDR1 is SQVTM and CDR2 ANQGSEA. Trimming removed 4 bases from V and 8 bases from J, with 23 bases in between. The CDR3 spans 16 residues. Here the CDR3 DNA reads TGCAGCGTTGCGGGACTAGCGGGAGCCCGTGGCGAAAAACTGTTTTTT. Translating it yields CSVAGLAGARGEKLFF.

This clonotype was seen repeatedly, ten times or more. The genes are TRBV7-6 and TRBJ2-7; D gene unclear. V lost 5 bases to trimming and J lost 1 base, with 12 bases between them. Germline V lookup: CDR1 SGHVS, CDR2 FNYEAQ. The CDR3 totals 14 residues. CDR3: CASSVSASSYEQYF. CDR3 sequence (DNA): TGTGCCAGCAGCGTGTCGGCCAGTTCCTACGAGCAGTACTTC.

For this clonotype: A junction boundary mismatches the germline segment, possibly from a read error. The chain recombines TRBV7-9 with TRBJ1-3; unclear D gene. Germline-derived CDR1 and CDR2 are SEHNR and FQNEAQ (reference sequence). The CDR3 extends over 19 amino acids. The CDR3 is CASSQDPAQAGSSGSTIYF. The DNA for the CDR3 is TGCGCCAGCAGCCAAGATCCAGCGCAGGCCGGTAGCTCTGGAAGCACCATATATTTT.

The rearrangement joins TRBV20-1 to TRBJ2-5; D possibly corresponds to TRBD2 (6 bases). The CDR3 runs to 14 residues. Trimming took off 1 base at V and 5 bases at J, with 14 bases between the two ends. The germline CDR1 and CDR2 sequences are DFQATT and SNEGSKA (reference sequence). The CDR3 loop is CSARGPWGEETQYF. The CDR3 bases are TGCAGTGCTAGAGGGCCGTGGGGGGAGGAGACCCAGTACTTC.

This clonotype was observed a handful of times. This chain links TRBV12-3 or TRBV12-4 with TRBJ1-5, with TRBD1 matching over 11 bases. The V gene end was trimmed by 6 bases and the J gene end by 6 bases; junction bases not matched to a gene: 13. CDR3 size: 17 residues. Here the CDR3 reads CASSSRPDRGRIQPQHF. The DNA of the CDR3 is TGTGCCAGCAGCTCCCGACCGGACAGGGGGCGCATTCAGCCCCAGCATTTT.

V and J are TRBV19 and TRBJ1-3, with D unresolved. Germline CDR1 LNHDA, CDR2 SQIVND (reference sequence). The CDR3 totals 11 residues. V was pared by 1 base and J by 5 bases, with 0 bases between. The CDR3 spells CASSIGNTIYF. The CDR3, as DNA: TGTGCCAGTAGTATAGGAAACACCATATATTTT.